The 9 T cell receptor beta chains listed next were all sequenced from one sample in a study of radiation and T cells in renal cell carcinoma. TCRdb keeps only in-frame clones here, not all; method: immunoSEQ multiplex PCR. Among roughly 120,000 clones, around four fifths were seen once, and the ten largest hold less than 2.5%. Time point here: blood 2 weeks post-SBRT. The treatment: 15 Gy SBRT to primary tumor, nephrectomy 4 weeks later. The specimen was blood, collected from a patient whose treatment included radiotherapy and nephrectomy. These receptors originate from a woman aged 55-70 years with renal cell carcinoma.

This clone has more than one count but fewer than ten. J is TRBJ2-7 and V is TRBV10-2; TRBD1 or TRBD2 may be the D gene (5 bases each). There are 13 residues in the CDR3. V gave up 6 bases and J gave up 3 bases, with 12 bases separating them. Germline CDR1 is WSHSY and CDR2 is SAAADI. The CDR3 nucleotides read TGCGCCAGCAGCCGGGGACGAAACTACGAGCAGTACTTC. It specifies CASSRGRNYEQYF.

This chain links TRBV6-6 with TRBJ2-7; D is perhaps TRBD1 (5 bases). The germline V and J ends were trimmed by 2 bases and 6 bases, with 8 bases remaining between them. Germline CDR1 is MNHNY and CDR2 is SVGAGI (reference sequence). The CDR3 runs 12 residues. The CDR3 spells CASSYQGGEQYF. CDR3 nucleotide sequence: TGTGCCAGCAGTTACCAGGGCGGCGAGCAGTACTTC.

The V call is TRBV11-3, the J call TRBJ2-3, with D perhaps TRBD1 or TRBD2 (5 bases each). Germline CDR1 and CDR2: SGHNT and YENEEA. The CDR3 covers 16 residues. V lost 1 base to trimming and J lost 2 bases, with 13 bases between them. The CDR3 here is CASSLGGAYNTDTQYF. The DNA for the CDR3 is TGTGCCAGCAGCTTAGGAGGGGCATATAACACAGATACGCAGTATTTT.

The chain is built from TRBV9 and TRBJ2-5; unclear D gene. V was shortened by 0 bases and J by 5 bases, with 17 bases between the two germline ends. CDR1 is SGDLS and CDR2 is YYNGEE in the germline V gene. CDR3 length equals 16 residues. The CDR3 sequence: CASSVEAGNLRETQYF. For the CDR3, the DNA is TGTGCCAGCAGCGTAGAGGCAGGCAACCTAAGGGAGACCCAGTACTTC.

This clone was seen more than once but under ten times. This chain uses TRBV16 with TRBJ2-7; TRBD2 matches at 7 bases. CDR1 is KGHSY, CDR2 FQNENV, per germline. This CDR3 has 12 residues. The V segment lost 4 bases and the J segment 3 bases; nucleotides outside the gene matches: 0. This chain's CDR3 is CASSRTSYEQYF. In DNA form, the CDR3 reads TGTGCCAGCAGCCGGACTAGCTACGAGCAGTACTTC.

This clone was counted once. V is TRBV28 and J is TRBJ2-3; the D is unclear. V shed 2 bases and J shed 4 bases, with 13 bases lying between them. The germline V gene encodes CDR1 MDHEN and CDR2 SYDVKM. The CDR3 spans 15 residues. CDR3 sequence: CASSLEVEQADTQYF. The CDR3 nucleotides read TGTGCCAGCAGTTTAGAGGTCGAGCAGGCAGATACGCAGTATTTT.

The V call is TRBV29-1, the J call TRBJ1-1; no definite D call. The length of the CDR3 is 11 residues. The V gene lost 5 bases and the J gene lost 1 base, with 5 bases spanning the gap. CDR1 is SQVTM, CDR2 ANQGSEA, per germline. The CDR3 sequence is CSVSSNTEAFF. CDR3 DNA: TGCAGCGTTTCGTCGAACACTGAAGCTTTCTTT.

This clone was detected ten times or more. The gene calls are TRBV6-1 and TRBJ2-1; D gene uncertain. V lost 8 bases to trimming and J lost 5 bases, with 4 bases between them. This CDR3 comprises 10 residues. From germline, CDR1 is MNHNS and CDR2 SASEGT. CDR3 in amino acids: CASHNNEQFF. CDR3 nucleotide sequence: TGTGCCAGCCACAACAATGAGCAGTTCTTC.

This chain connects TRBV7-3 to TRBJ1-2; TRBD1 is a possible D gene (5 bases). The germline V gene encodes CDR1 SGHTA and CDR2 FQGTGA. This CDR3 has 14 amino acids. V gave up 4 bases and J gave up 8 bases, with 17 bases separating them. The CDR3 DNA is TGTGCCAGCAGCTCAGTTGGCCAGGGTGGCGGCTACACCTTC. This encodes CASSSVGQGGGYTF.